One TCR beta chain is described in this entry. No antigen is known for it. Germline is not matched at one junction end, which may reflect a read error. The CDR3 has 15 amino acids. Germline lookup yields CDR1 MDHEN and CDR2 SYDVKM. This specimen belongs to a study of cytomegalovirus exposure and HLA in healthy donors. In the PCR, 60 Vbeta and 13 Jbeta primers were used. Assay: immunoSEQ multiplex PCR; the TCRdb copy retains only in-frame clones and omits some. The sample includes around 170,000 clones, 76% seen only once; the top ten take around 1.5%. Overall study findings and caveats: Several top significant clusters appeared, in a later analysis, to be linked to common viral pathogens.

The chain uses TRBV28 and TRBJ2-7; D is possibly TRBD2 (5 bases). Sequencing was done on a sample of PBMCs. The TCR was taken from a man younger than 35 in good health and CMV-seronegative. The CDR3 DNA is TGTGCCGGCAGCTCCAGCTCGGCGGGTCACCACGAGCAGTACTTC. It yields the protein CAGSSSSAGHHEQYF.